This TCR beta chain was identified during a study of T cell responses to AZD1222 COVID-19 vaccine. Whole-study findings and limits: Of spike-specific TCRs, nearly half reportedly target regions left unmutated in variants. Mapped onto spike, vaccine-associated CD4 TCRs spanned it and were dominant at 160-218 and 743-854. Scientists sampled the repertoires only once the peak T cell response had passed. White British people made up most donors, females outnumbered males, and clonal diversity was possibly underestimated.

Produced via immunoSEQ multiplex PCR; TCRdb's table is partial and in-frame only. The sample includes 120,000 to 150,000 clones, more than 75% of them seen just once. A remark on this clone: Antigen specificity is unknown.

Germline CDR1 reads SGHTA; CDR2 reads FQGTGA. This CDR3 region has 14 residues. The chain recombines TRBV7-3 with TRBJ2-5; unclear D gene. The DNA end is a closer match to TRBJ2-7, so the J assignment may be wrong. Sequencing was performed on peripheral blood, taken on day 0 of AZD1222 vaccination. The receptor's source is an adult in good health. CDR3 nucleotide sequence: TGTGCCAGCAGCTTATCTTACAGCTCCTACGAGCAGTACTTC. It specifies CASSLSYSSYEQYF.